The 9 T cell receptor beta chains listed next were all sequenced from one sample in a study of CD8 T cells in ankylosing spondylitis. TCRdb re-derived calls from the 5' RACE reads in MiXCR, one entry per CDR3 protein. This sample has some 290,000 distinct CDR3 sequences; around 18% occur once, and the top ten carry roughly 8%. The sequencing sample was made of blood, either unsorted or a sorted T cell fraction (not recorded which). These receptors came from a male donor with ankylosing spondylitis or in good health (not recorded which).

This clonotype has a count of ten or more. In nucleotides, the CDR3 is TGTGCCAGCAGTTTATTGGGGGTTGGGACGCAGTATTTT. Translated: CASSLLGVGTQYF. The genes are TRBV27 and TRBJ2-3; the D gene could be TRBD1 or TRBD2 (5 bases each). Trimming stripped 1 base from V and 9 bases from J, with 11 bases between. The CDR3 is made up of 13 amino acids. From germline, CDR1 is MNHEY and CDR2 SMNVEV (reference sequence).

The rearrangement joins TRBV12-3 or TRBV12-4 to TRBJ2-1; D gene ambiguous. The CDR3 sequence is 12 residues long. Trimming cost V 6 bases and J 7 bases, with 10 bases left between them. The CDR3 bases are TGTGCCAGCAGAGGACGGTTGAATGAGCAGTTCTTC. Its translation: CASRGRLNEQFF.

This clonotype came up a few times. The gene calls are TRBV20-1 and TRBJ2-7; D unclear. Looked up from germline, CDR1 is DFQATT and CDR2 is SNEGSKA (reference sequence). Trimming shortened V by 3 bases and J by 2 bases, and 5 bases separated the two germline ends. The CDR3 length is 11 residues. The CDR3 protein is CSASDAYEQYV. DNA of the CDR3: TGCAGTGCTAGTGACGCCTACGAGCAGTACGTC.

This clonotype was detected many times. The rearrangement uses TRBV20-1 and TRBJ2-1; possible D gene TRBD2, 5 bases. CDR3 length: 15 residues. V was trimmed by 5 bases and J by 5 bases, leaving 19 bases between them. Germline V CDR1 and CDR2: DFQATT, SNEGSKA (reference sequence). For the CDR3, the DNA is TGCAGTGCTCCGAAATCGTTAGCGAAAGACAATGAGCAGTTCTTC. The encoded protein is CSAPKSLAKDNEQFF.

A single count supports this clonotype. The junction differs from germline at one of its ends, possibly a read error. The chain combines TRBV9 with TRBJ2-1, with D tentatively TRBD1 or TRBD2 (5 bases each). The CDR3 loop spans 13 amino acids. Germline loops: CDR1 SGDLS, CDR2 YYNGEE. DNA for the CDR3: TGCGTCAGCAGCGGTCAAACTGGGGGTGAGCAGTTCTTC. Protein: CVSSGQTGGEQFF.

This clonotype came up a few times. The chain carries TRBV6-4 and TRBJ2-1; 8 bases match TRBD2. The CDR3 runs 14 residues. Germline V gives CDR1 MRHNA, CDR2 SNTAGT. Germline trimming cut 3 bases from V and 8 bases from J; bases unmatched to any gene: 6. The CDR3 DNA reads TGTGCCAGCAGTGAGGTGGGACTAGAGGATGAGCAGTTCTTC. It yields the protein CASSEVGLEDEQFF.

This clonotype was counted between two and nine times. The V and J genes are TRBV11-2 and TRBJ2-1; maybe TRBD2 (6 bases). Germline V gene lookup returns CDR1 SGHAT and CDR2 FQNNGV. V was trimmed by 6 bases and J by 6 bases, leaving 9 bases between them. The CDR3 runs to 12 residues. This CDR3 reads CASSRLVNEQFF. In DNA form, the CDR3 reads TGTGCCAGCAGTCGACTAGTCAATGAGCAGTTCTTC.

The chain joins TRBV19 to TRBJ2-2, with D possibly TRBD2 on 5 matching bases. The germline CDR1 and CDR2 sequences are LNHDA and SQIVND (reference sequence). Trimming removed 3 bases at V and 4 bases at J, with 9 bases between. This CDR3 comprises 14 residues. CDR3 DNA: TGTGCCAGTAGTATTGGACGGGGCACCGGGGAGCTGTTTTTT. Translation gives CASSIGRGTGELFF. Complete variable domain (other parts from reference TRBV19 and TRBJ2-2): DGGITQSPKYLFRKEGQNVTLSCEQNLNHDAMYWYRQDPGQGLRLIYYSQIVNDFQKGDIAEGYSVSREKKESFPLTVTSAQKNPTAFYLCASSIGRGTGELFFGEGSRLTVL.

This clonotype was detected only a few times. J is TRBJ2-1 and V is TRBV7-8, with TRBD2 identical over 7 bases. CDR1 is SGHVS and CDR2 is FQNEAQ in the germline V gene. The CDR3 extends over 15 amino acids. Trimming cost V 5 bases and J 7 bases; bases outside gene matches: 11. CDR3 nucleotide sequence: TGTGCCAGCAGCCGTTCGGCGGGAGTGTATAATGAGCAGTTCTTC. Its protein is CASSRSAGVYNEQFF.